This T cell receptor (beta chain) was captured in a study of Ad26.COV2.S vaccination and SARS-CoV-2 variants. Notes on the study in general: Estimates derived from TCR breadth and depth analyses may have underestimated total T cell responses.

Described treatment: some 19 received Ad26.COV2.S at low or high dose, single or two shots; a few received placebo; per-sample allocation not given. All samples were drawn on day 63, counting from the first vaccine or placebo injection. With respect to this clone: Its antigen is unknown.

Libraries were prepared by immunoSEQ multiplex PCR; TCRdb keeps only in-frame clonotypes and omits some of them. This sample has about 350,000 clones; about 88% occur once, and the top ten carry 6.4%. This CDR3 spans 17 amino acids. CDR1 MNHNS and CDR2 SASEGT come from the germline V gene. V lost 4 bases to trimming and J lost 4 bases; unmatched junction nucleotides: 13. The sequenced sample was peripheral blood, obtained in a trial of Ad26.COV2.S vaccine versus placebo. This TCR came from a person between 18 and 59 years old who received the Ad26.COV2.S COVID-19 vaccine or a placebo. The chain is built from TRBV6-1 and TRBJ1-5, with 7 positions matching TRBD1. The CDR3 DNA follows: TGTGCCAGCAGTGTCTACCGACAGGGCCGAGGAAATCAGCCCCAGCATTTT. It encodes CASSVYRQGRGNQPQHF.